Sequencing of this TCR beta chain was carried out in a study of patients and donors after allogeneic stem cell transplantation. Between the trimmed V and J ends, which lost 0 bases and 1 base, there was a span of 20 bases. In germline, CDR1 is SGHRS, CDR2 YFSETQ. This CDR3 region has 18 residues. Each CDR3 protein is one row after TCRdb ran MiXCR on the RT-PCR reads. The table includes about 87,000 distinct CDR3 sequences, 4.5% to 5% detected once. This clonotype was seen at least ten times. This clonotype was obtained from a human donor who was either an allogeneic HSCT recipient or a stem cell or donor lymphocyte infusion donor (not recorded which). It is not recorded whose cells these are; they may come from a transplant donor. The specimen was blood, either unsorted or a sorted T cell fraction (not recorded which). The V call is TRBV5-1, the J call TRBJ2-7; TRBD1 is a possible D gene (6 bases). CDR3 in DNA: TGCGCCAGCAGCTTGGGAGCCAGGGGCAGTGGTGGGTCCTACGAGCAGTACTTC. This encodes CASSLGARGSGGSYEQYF.